This record covers a single T cell receptor (beta chain). Its antigen is undetermined. The data were obtained in a study of beta chain features in type 1 diabetes. Whole-study context: Patients did not differ from healthy donors in age, gender or cell yield.

Study-level points and caveats: Since sequencing was performed on cDNA, cells with high TCR expression could be over-represented. TCRB CDR3s from Type 1 diabetes patients were moderately but significantly shorter in all four CD4+ subsets.

Germline CDR1 and CDR2: LNHDA and SQIVND (reference sequence). This CDR3 is 14 amino acids long. V was shortened by 1 base and J by 3 bases, with 7 bases between the two germline ends. In total, each donor contributed a single heparinised blood draw that averaged roughly 100 mL. A CD45RO/CCR7/CD25/CD127/CD95/CD27 panel sorted naive, central memory, regulatory and stem cell-like memory CD4+ cells. The sequenced template was cDNA made from the entire isolated RNA. The data were produced by immunoSEQ multiplex PCR, yet TCRdb's version contains in-frame clones alone and is incomplete. The sample has a few hundred thousand clones; around 9.6% are singletons.

Sequencing input: central memory CD4+ T cells from blood. This clonotype was sampled from a man aged 25 to 45 with type 1 diabetes. This chain joins TRBV19 and TRBJ1-5; D gene ambiguous. Written as DNA, the CDR3 is TGTGCCAGTAGTATAGCGGGCTACAATCAGCCCCAGCATTTT. Its protein is CASSIAGYNQPQHF.